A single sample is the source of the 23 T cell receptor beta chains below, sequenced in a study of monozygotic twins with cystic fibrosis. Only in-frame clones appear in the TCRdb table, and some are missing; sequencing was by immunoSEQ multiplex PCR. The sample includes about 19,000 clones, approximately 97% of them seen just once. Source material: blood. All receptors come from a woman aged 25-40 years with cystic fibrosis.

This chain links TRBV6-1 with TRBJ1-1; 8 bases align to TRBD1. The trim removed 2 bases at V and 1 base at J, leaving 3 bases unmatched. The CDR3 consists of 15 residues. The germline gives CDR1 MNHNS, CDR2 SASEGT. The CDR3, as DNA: TGTGCCAGCAGTGAATATGGGACAGGGAACACTGAAGCTTTCTTT. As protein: CASSEYGTGNTEAFF.

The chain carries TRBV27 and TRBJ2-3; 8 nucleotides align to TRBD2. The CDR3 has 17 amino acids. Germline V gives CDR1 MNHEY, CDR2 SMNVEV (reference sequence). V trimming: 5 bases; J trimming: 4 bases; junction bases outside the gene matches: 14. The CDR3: CASSHRLAGPFPDTQYF. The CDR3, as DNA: TGTGCCAGCAGTCATCGATTAGCGGGGCCTTTCCCAGATACGCAGTATTTT.

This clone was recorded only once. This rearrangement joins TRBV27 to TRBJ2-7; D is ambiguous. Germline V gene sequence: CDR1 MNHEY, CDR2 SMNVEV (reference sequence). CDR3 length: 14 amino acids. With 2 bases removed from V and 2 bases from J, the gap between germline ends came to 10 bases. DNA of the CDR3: TGTGCCAGCAGTTTAAAAGGGCCTGCCTACGAGCAGTACTTC. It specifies CASSLKGPAYEQYF.

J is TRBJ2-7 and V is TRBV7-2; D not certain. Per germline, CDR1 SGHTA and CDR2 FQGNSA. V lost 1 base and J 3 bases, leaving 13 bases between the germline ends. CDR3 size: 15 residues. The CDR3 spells CASSLGPSGFYEQYF. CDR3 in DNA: TGTGCCAGCAGCTTAGGGCCGTCGGGCTTCTACGAGCAGTACTTC.

The CDR3 DNA is TGTGCCATCTCGAAGAGAGGGGGGGACGGGAACACCGGGGAGCTGTTTTTT. The encoded protein is CAISKRGGDGNTGELFF. The rearrangement uses TRBV10-3 and TRBJ2-2; perhaps TRBD2 as D (7 bases). The CDR3 is 17 amino acids. V dropped 8 bases and J dropped 1 base, with 20 bases sitting between them. Germline-derived CDR1 and CDR2 are ENHRY and SYGVKD.

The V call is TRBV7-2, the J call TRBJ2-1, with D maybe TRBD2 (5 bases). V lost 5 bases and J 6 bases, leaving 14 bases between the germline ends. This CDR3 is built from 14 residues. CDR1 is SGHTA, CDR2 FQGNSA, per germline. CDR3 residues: CASSELDPGNEQFF. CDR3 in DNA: TGTGCCAGCAGCGAACTAGACCCCGGCAATGAGCAGTTCTTC.

CDR3 sequence: CASSGGEAFF. The CDR3 DNA reads as TGTGCCAGCAGTGGGGGCGAAGCTTTCTTT. The chain recombines TRBV6-4 with TRBJ1-1; D perhaps matches TRBD1 (5 bases). This CDR3 comprises 10 residues. Trimming stripped 4 bases from V and 8 bases from J, with 5 bases between. Germline V gene lookup returns CDR1 MRHNA and CDR2 SNTAGT.

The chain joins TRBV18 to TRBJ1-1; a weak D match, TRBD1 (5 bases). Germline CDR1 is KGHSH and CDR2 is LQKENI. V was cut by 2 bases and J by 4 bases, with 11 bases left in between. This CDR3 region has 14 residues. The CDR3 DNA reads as TGTGCCAGCTCACCAGCCGGGGCGCCCACTGAAGCTTTCTTT. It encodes CASSPAGAPTEAFF.

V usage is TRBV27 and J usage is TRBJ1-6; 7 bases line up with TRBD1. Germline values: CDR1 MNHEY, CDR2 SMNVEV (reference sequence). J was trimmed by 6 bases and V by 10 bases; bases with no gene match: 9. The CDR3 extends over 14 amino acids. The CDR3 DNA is TGTGCCACCCGCGGGACAGTTATTAATTCACCCCTCCACTTT. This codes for CATRGTVINSPLHF.

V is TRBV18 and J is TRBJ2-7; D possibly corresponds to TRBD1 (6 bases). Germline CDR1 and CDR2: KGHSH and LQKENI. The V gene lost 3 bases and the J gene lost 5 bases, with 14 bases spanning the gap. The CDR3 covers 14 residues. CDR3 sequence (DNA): TGTGCCAGCTCACCCCAACAGAGGGGGAACGAGCAGTACTTC. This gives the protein CASSPQQRGNEQYF.

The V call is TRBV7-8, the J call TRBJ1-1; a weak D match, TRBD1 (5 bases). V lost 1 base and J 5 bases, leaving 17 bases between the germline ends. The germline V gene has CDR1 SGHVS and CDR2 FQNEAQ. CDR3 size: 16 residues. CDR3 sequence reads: CASSLDYLGGSTEAFF. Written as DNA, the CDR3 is TGTGCCAGCAGCTTAGACTACCTCGGGGGGTCAACTGAAGCTTTCTTT.

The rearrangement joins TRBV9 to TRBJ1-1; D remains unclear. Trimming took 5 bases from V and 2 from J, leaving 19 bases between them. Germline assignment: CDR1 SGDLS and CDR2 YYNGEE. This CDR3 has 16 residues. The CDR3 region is CASSPYSSNRNTEAFF. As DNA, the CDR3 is TGTGCCAGCAGTCCCTATAGCTCGAATAGAAACACTGAAGCTTTCTTT.

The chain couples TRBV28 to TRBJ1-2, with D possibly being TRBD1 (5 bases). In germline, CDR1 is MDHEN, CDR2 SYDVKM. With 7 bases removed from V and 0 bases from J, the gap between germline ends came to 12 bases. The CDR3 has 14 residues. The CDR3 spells CASIGRGANYGYTF. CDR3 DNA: TGTGCCAGCATCGGGAGGGGAGCTAACTATGGCTACACCTTC.

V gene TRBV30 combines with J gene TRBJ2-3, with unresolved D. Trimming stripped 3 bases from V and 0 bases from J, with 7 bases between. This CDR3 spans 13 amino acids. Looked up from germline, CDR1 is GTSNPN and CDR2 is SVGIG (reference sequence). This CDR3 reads CAWSLGSTDTQYF. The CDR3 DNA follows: TGTGCCTGGAGCCTAGGGAGCACAGATACGCAGTATTTT.

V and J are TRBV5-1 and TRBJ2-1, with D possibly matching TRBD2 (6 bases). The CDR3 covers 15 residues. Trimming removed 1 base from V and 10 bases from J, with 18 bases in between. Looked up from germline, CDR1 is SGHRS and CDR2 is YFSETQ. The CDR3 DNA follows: TGCGCCAGCAGCTTGAACGGGGAGCGGGCGGAGGAGCAGTTCTTC. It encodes CASSLNGERAEEQFF.

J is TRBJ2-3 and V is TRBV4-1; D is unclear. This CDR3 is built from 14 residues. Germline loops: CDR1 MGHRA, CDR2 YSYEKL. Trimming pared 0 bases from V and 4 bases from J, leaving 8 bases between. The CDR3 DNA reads TGCGCCAGCAGCCAAGATCCCCTCGCAGATACGCAGTATTTT. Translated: CASSQDPLADTQYF.

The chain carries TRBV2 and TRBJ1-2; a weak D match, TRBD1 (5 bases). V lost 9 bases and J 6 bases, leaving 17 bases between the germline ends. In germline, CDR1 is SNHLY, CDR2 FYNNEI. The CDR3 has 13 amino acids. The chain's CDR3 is CASPAGGIDGYTF. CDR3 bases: TGTGCCAGTCCGGCCGGGGGGATCGATGGCTACACCTTC.

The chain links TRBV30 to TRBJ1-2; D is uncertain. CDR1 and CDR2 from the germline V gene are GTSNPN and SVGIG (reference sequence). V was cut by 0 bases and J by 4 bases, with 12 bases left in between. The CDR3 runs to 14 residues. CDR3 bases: TGTGCCTGGAGTGTTCGCAGAAGGCTCTATGGCTACACCTTC. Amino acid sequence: CAWSVRRRLYGYTF.

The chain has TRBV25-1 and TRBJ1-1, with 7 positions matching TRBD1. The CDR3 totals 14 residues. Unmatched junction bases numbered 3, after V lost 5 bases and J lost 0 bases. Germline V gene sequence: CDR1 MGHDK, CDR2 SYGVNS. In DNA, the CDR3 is TGTGCCAGCAGTCCCGGGACAGTGAACACTGAAGCTTTCTTT. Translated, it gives CASSPGTVNTEAFF.

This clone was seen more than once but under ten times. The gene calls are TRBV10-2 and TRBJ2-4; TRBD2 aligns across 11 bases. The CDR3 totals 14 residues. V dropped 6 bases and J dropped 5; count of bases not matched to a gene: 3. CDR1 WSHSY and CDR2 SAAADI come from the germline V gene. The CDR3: CASSTSGGQNIQYF. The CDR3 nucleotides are TGCGCCAGCAGCACTAGCGGGGGCCAAAACATTCAGTACTTC.

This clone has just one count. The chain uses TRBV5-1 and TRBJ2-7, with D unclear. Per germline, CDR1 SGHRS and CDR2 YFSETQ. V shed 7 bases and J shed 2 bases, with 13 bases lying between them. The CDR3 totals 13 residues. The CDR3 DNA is TGCGCCAGCTCGCACAGCTCGGCCTACGAGCAGTACTTC. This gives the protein CASSHSSAYEQYF.

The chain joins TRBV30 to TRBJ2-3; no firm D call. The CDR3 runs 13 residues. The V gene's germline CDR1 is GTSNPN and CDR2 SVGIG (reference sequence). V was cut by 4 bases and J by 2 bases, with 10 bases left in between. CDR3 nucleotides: TGTGCCTGGAAGGAGAAAAACACAGATACGCAGTATTTT. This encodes CAWKEKNTDTQYF.

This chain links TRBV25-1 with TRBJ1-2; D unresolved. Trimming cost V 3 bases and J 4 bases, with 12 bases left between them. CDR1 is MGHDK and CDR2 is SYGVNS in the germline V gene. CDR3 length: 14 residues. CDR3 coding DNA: TGTGCCAGCAGTGAGGCTGGGGTCCTCTATGGCTACACCTTC. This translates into CASSEAGVLYGYTF.